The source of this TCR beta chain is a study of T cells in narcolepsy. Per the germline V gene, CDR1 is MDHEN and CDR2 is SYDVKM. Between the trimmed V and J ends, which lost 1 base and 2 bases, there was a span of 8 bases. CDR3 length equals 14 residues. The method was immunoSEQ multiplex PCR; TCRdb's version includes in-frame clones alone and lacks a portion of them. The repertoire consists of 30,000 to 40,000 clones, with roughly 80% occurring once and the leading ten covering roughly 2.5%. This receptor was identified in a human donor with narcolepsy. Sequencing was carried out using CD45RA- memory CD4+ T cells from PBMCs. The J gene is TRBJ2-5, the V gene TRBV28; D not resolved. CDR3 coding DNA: TGTGCCAGCAGTTTATCCCCCGGACAAGAGACCCAGTACTTC. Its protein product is CASSLSPGQETQYF.